The 32 T cell receptor beta chains reported below all come from one sample, sequenced in a study of cytomegalovirus exposure and HLA in healthy donors. The PCR employed 60 Vbeta primers together with 13 Jbeta primers. Method: immunoSEQ multiplex PCR; TCRdb's copy keeps in-frame clones and lacks some. The sample gives fewer than 200,000 clones, roughly 80% of which show up once; around 1.6% is in the top ten. Sequencing was done on a sample of PBMCs. The receptors originated from a man between 45 and 60 years old in good health and CMV-seronegative.

This chain links TRBV2 with TRBJ2-1; TRBD2 is a possible D gene (5 bases). V was shortened by 5 bases and J by 2 bases, with 19 bases between the two germline ends. The CDR3 contains 17 residues. Germline CDR1 reads SNHLY; CDR2 reads FYNNEI. The CDR3 sequence is CASSLLAVGRTYNEQFF. The CDR3 DNA reads TGTGCCAGCAGTTTATTGGCCGTAGGGAGAACCTACAATGAGCAGTTCTTC. Full variable domain (missing parts from reference TRBV2 and TRBJ2-1): EPEVTQTPSHQVTQMGQEVILRCVPISNHLYFYWYRQILGQKVEFLVSFYNNEISEKSEIFDDQFSVERPDGSNFTLKIRSTKLEDSAMYFCASSLLAVGRTYNEQFFGPGTRLTVL.

This chain links TRBV15 with TRBJ1-4; D perhaps matches TRBD1 (5 bases). This CDR3 is 13 amino acids long. Germline lookup yields CDR1 LNHNV and CDR2 YYDKDF (reference sequence). Trimming pared 8 bases from V and 8 bases from J, leaving 15 bases between. The CDR3, as DNA: TGTGCCACCGGCGGGGCGCCCCGCGAAAAACTGTTTTTT. This gives the protein CATGGAPREKLFF. Looking up the rest from reference TRBV15 and TRBJ1-4 gives the full variable domain: DAMVIQNPRYQVTQFGKPVTLSCSQTLNHNVMYWYQQKSSQAPKLLFHYYDKDFNNEADTPDNFQSRRPNTSFCFLDIRSPGLGDTAMYLCATGGAPREKLFFGSGTQLSVL.

The CDR3 loop reads CASSVLYTGELFF. CDR3 bases: TGTGCCAGCAGCGTTCTTTACACCGGGGAGCTGTTTTTT. This rearrangement joins TRBV9 to TRBJ2-2; D gene unclear. Trimming cost V 2 bases and J 3 bases, with 5 bases left between them. The CDR3 consists of 13 residues. Looked up from germline, CDR1 is SGDLS and CDR2 is YYNGEE. Full variable domain (rest looked up from reference TRBV9 and TRBJ2-2): DSGVTQTPKHLITATGQRVTLRCSPRSGDLSVYWYQQSLDQGLQFLIQYYNGEERAKGNILERFSAQQFPDLHSELNLSSLELGDSALYFCASSVLYTGELFFGEGSRLTVL.

The rearrangement links TRBV7-2 to TRBJ2-7; TRBD2 matches 11 bases. V gave up 0 bases and J gave up 1 base; unmatched junction bases: 8. The CDR3 extends over 18 amino acids. The germline gives CDR1 SGHTA, CDR2 FQGNSA. The CDR3 sequence: CASSLAASGRSISYEQYF. The CDR3 DNA sequence: TGTGCCAGCAGCTTAGCGGCTAGCGGGAGGTCGATATCCTACGAGCAGTACTTC.

This clone has a handful of counts. The chain has TRBV28 and TRBJ1-2; 9 bases map to TRBD1. Germline CDR1 is MDHEN and CDR2 is SYDVKM. The J segment lost 5 bases and the V segment lost 5 bases, leaving 15 bases of the junction unmatched. The CDR3 extends over 17 amino acids. The CDR3 region is CASSQQGYRGPGYGYTF. CDR3 in DNA: TGTGCCAGCAGTCAACAGGGATACAGGGGGCCTGGGTATGGCTACACCTTC.

A note on this clone: Other nucleotide sequences from this sample produce the same CDR3. This chain connects TRBV7-6 to TRBJ1-3, with D perhaps TRBD1 (6 bases). The germline V gene has CDR1 SGHVS and CDR2 FNYEAQ. The V end was cut by 8 bases, the J end by 7 bases, with 21 bases between. The CDR3 sequence is 15 residues long. Here the CDR3 reads CASATGRGHGNTIYF. CDR3 bases: TGTGCCAGCGCCACTGGTAGGGGACATGGGAACACCATATATTTT.

The chain carries TRBV18 and TRBJ2-1; D possibly corresponds to TRBD2 (6 bases). V lost 1 base, J lost 8 bases, and 12 bases lay in between. The CDR3 has 14 amino acids. CDR1 KGHSH and CDR2 LQKENI come from the germline V gene. CDR3 loop: CASSPRRGGDEQFF. CDR3 bases: TGTGCCAGCTCACCACGACGGGGAGGTGATGAGCAGTTCTTC.

The rearrangement joins TRBV6-1 to TRBJ1-2, with TRBD1 identical over 7 bases. Germline trimming cut 6 bases from V and 2 bases from J; bases unmatched to any gene: 9. This CDR3 comprises 15 residues. The V gene's germline CDR1 is MNHNS and CDR2 SASEGT. CDR3 residues: CASRPPGQKNYGYTF. In nucleotides, the CDR3 is TGTGCCAGCAGGCCGCCGGGACAGAAAAACTATGGCTACACCTTC.

The chain is built from TRBV7-9 and TRBJ2-7; TRBD1 is a possible D gene (6 bases). CDR1 and CDR2 (germline): SEHNR, FQNEAQ (reference sequence). The CDR3 runs 15 residues. Trimming took 5 bases from V and 2 from J, leaving 16 bases between them. The DNA of the CDR3 is TGTGCCAGCAGCCCCCAAGGGGCAGGGGCCTACGAGCAGTACTTC. Its protein product is CASSPQGAGAYEQYF.

The chain uses TRBV29-1 and TRBJ2-3, with 10 bases matching TRBD2. The V gene's germline CDR1 is SQVTM and CDR2 ANQGSEA. With V trimmed by 6 bases and J by 4 bases, 7 bases remained unmatched. CDR3 length: 14 residues. CDR3 residues: CSVERTSGADTQYF. CDR3 in DNA: TGCAGCGTGGAAAGGACTAGCGGCGCAGATACGCAGTATTTT.

V and J are TRBV18 and TRBJ2-3; 8 nucleotides align to TRBD2. J lost 3 bases, V lost 3 bases, and 5 bases had no gene match. The CDR3 spans 15 residues. Germline V gene lookup returns CDR1 KGHSH and CDR2 LQKENI. The CDR3 region has the DNA TGTGCCAGCTCACCGCGGGGGGCCGGGACAGATACGCAGTATTTT. Translated, it gives CASSPRGAGTDTQYF.

The gene calls are TRBV30 and TRBJ2-7; no definite D call. V was pared by 3 bases and J by 6 bases, with 15 bases between. Germline loops: CDR1 GTSNPN, CDR2 SVGIG (reference sequence). The CDR3 sequence is 13 residues long. As DNA, the CDR3 is TGTGCCTGGAGAACCCGAGGCCTGGGCGAGCAGTACTTC. Translated: CAWRTRGLGEQYF.

The gene calls are TRBV28 and TRBJ1-2, with 7 nucleotides matching TRBD1. The CDR3 consists of 14 residues. Per germline, CDR1 MDHEN and CDR2 SYDVKM. V lost 5 bases and J lost 4; bases outside the gene matches: 7. CDR3 DNA sequence: TGTGCCAGCAGTGTAGGGGGCCCCACCTATGGCTACACCTTC. The encoded protein is CASSVGGPTYGYTF.

The chain links TRBV19 to TRBJ1-1; no clear D gene. The CDR3 has 15 amino acids. Trimming removed 5 bases from V and 1 base from J, with 14 bases in between. Per germline, CDR1 LNHDA and CDR2 SQIVND (reference sequence). CDR3 sequence (DNA): TGTGCCAGTAGTCCTCGGGGATCTTGGAACACTGAAGCTTTCTTT. It specifies CASSPRGSWNTEAFF.

The rearrangement links TRBV7-9 to TRBJ1-4; D not certain. The CDR3 runs 12 residues. Between the trimmed V and J ends, which lost 2 bases and 7 bases, there was a span of 5 bases. Per the germline V gene, CDR1 is SEHNR and CDR2 is FQNEAQ (reference sequence). In DNA, the CDR3 is TGTGCCAGCAGCTTACCCTTTGAAAAACTGTTTTTT. Its translation: CASSLPFEKLFF.

CDR3 protein: CASSFETGGRFPISSYEQYF. Written as DNA, the CDR3 is TGCGCCAGCAGCTTTGAGACAGGGGGCCGCTTCCCAATAAGCTCCTACGAGCAGTACTTC. The genes are TRBV5-1 and TRBJ2-7; 10 nucleotides match TRBD1. With V trimmed by 2 bases and J by 0 bases, 17 bases remained unmatched. CDR1 is SGHRS and CDR2 is YFSETQ in the germline V gene. The CDR3 consists of 20 residues.

This CDR3 reads CASSRPPGGPGQPQHF. In nucleotides, the CDR3 is TGTGCCAGCAGCCGACCCCCAGGGGGCCCCGGCCAGCCCCAGCATTTT. V and J are TRBV11-2 and TRBJ1-5; 8 bases fit TRBD1. This CDR3 region has 16 residues. The J segment lost 7 bases and the V segment lost 5 bases, leaving 13 bases of the junction unmatched. CDR1 is SGHAT, CDR2 FQNNGV, per germline.

This chain connects TRBV7-6 to TRBJ1-2, with D uncertain. The CDR3 contains 13 residues. In germline, CDR1 is SGHVS, CDR2 FNYEAQ. Between the trimmed V and J ends, which lost 1 base and 3 bases, there was a span of 6 bases. CDR3 DNA sequence: TGTGCCAGCAGCTTAGACAGATACTATGGCTACACCTTC. Amino acid sequence: CASSLDRYYGYTF.

The rearrangement joins TRBV7-2 to TRBJ2-2; D perhaps matches TRBD1 (6 bases). V lost 6 bases and J 2 bases, leaving 13 bases between the germline ends. Germline CDR1 and CDR2: SGHTA and FQGNSA. The CDR3 loop spans 15 amino acids. CDR3 in amino acids: CASRRWDTNTGELFF. The CDR3 region has the DNA TGTGCCAGCAGGCGTTGGGACACCAACACCGGGGAGCTGTTTTTT.

J is TRBJ1-5 and V is TRBV7-8; 11 nucleotides agree with TRBD1. CDR1 is SGHVS and CDR2 is FQNEAQ in the germline V gene. Trimming removed 5 bases from V and 0 bases from J; junction bases left unmatched: 6. This CDR3 has 17 residues. In nucleotides, the CDR3 is TGTGCCAGCAGCACCCGGGACAGGGGGTTTAGCAATCAGCCCCAGCATTTT. It specifies CASSTRDRGFSNQPQHF.

This rearrangement joins TRBV4-3 to TRBJ2-1; 9 bases map to TRBD2. Germline loops: CDR1 LGHNA, CDR2 YSLEER. The CDR3 spans 17 residues. Losses at the gene ends were 0 bases for V and 8 bases for J; bases not matched to a gene: 11. CDR3 amino acids: CASSQDLRRGGGDEQFF. The CDR3 DNA is TGCGCCAGCAGCCAAGATCTTAGGCGGGGGGGCGGCGATGAGCAGTTCTTC.

J is TRBJ2-7 and V is TRBV29-1, with a possible D match to TRBD2 (5 bases). The germline gives CDR1 SQVTM, CDR2 ANQGSEA. V gave up 7 bases and J gave up 1 base, with 17 bases separating them. The CDR3 loop spans 14 amino acids. CDR3 amino acids: CSARSRGGSYEQYF. CDR3 sequence (DNA): TGCAGCGCCCGATCTCGCGGAGGATCCTACGAGCAGTACTTC.

The chain recombines TRBV6-5 with TRBJ2-7; possible D gene TRBD1, 6 bases. CDR3 length equals 13 residues. The germline CDR1 and CDR2 sequences are MNHEY and SVGAGI. V lost 4 bases to trimming and J lost 4 bases, with 11 bases between them. The CDR3 spells CASSSGQLYEQYF. The CDR3 DNA follows: TGTGCCAGCAGTTCCGGACAGCTTTACGAGCAGTACTTC.

This clone was seen just once. The chain is built from TRBV7-2 and TRBJ2-1, with 12 bases lining up with TRBD1. With V trimmed by 6 bases and J by 7 bases, 4 bases remained unmatched. The CDR3 consists of 14 residues. CDR1 SGHTA and CDR2 FQGNSA come from the germline V gene. The CDR3 reads CASRGQGAGNEQFF. CDR3 in DNA: TGTGCCAGCAGGGGACAGGGGGCGGGGAATGAGCAGTTCTTC. The variable domain in full, with the rest retrieved from reference TRBV7-2 and TRBJ2-1, is GAGVSQSPSNKVTEKGKDVELRCDPISGHTALYWYRQSLGQGLEFLIYFQGNSAPDKSGLPSDRFSAERTGGSVSTLTIQRTQQEDSAVYLCASRGQGAGNEQFFGPGTRLTVL.

This clone was detected a few times. This chain links TRBV5-6 with TRBJ2-7; 8 nucleotides agree with TRBD1. CDR3 length: 16 amino acids. With V trimmed by 1 base and J by 5 bases, 11 bases remained unmatched. Germline V gene lookup returns CDR1 SGHDT and CDR2 YYEEEE. CDR3 sequence reads: CASSLSPDRGFHEQYF. DNA of the CDR3: TGTGCCAGCAGCTTGAGCCCCGACAGGGGTTTTCACGAGCAGTACTTC.

This clone was observed a single time. V and J are TRBV7-2 and TRBJ2-6; D possibly corresponds to TRBD1 (5 bases). The ends were cut back, 10 bases at V and 0 bases at J, with 16 bases in the middle. This CDR3 spans 16 amino acids. Per germline, CDR1 SGHTA and CDR2 FQGNSA. The chain's CDR3 is CATPRRESSGANVLTF. CDR3 DNA sequence: TGTGCCACCCCGCGCAGGGAAAGCTCTGGGGCCAACGTCCTGACTTTC.

The rearrangement uses TRBV11-2 and TRBJ1-1; D not certain. Trimming cost V 0 bases and J 0 bases, with 5 bases left between them. There are 14 residues in the CDR3. Germline loops: CDR1 SGHAT, CDR2 FQNNGV. The CDR3 DNA is TGTGCCAGCAGCTTAGATTGGCTGAACACTGAAGCTTTCTTT. Protein product: CASSLDWLNTEAFF. The full variable domain, in which reference TRBV11-2 and TRBJ1-1 provide the parts outside the CDR3, is EAGVAQSPRYKIIEKRQSVAFWCNPISGHATLYWYQQILGQGPKLLIQFQNNGVVDDSQLPKDRFSAERLKGVDSTLKIQPAKLEDSAVYLCASSLDWLNTEAFFGQGTRLTVV.

V is TRBV27 and J is TRBJ1-6, with 8 positions matching TRBD1. The germline V gene has CDR1 MNHEY and CDR2 SMNVEV (reference sequence). V lost 5 bases and J lost 5; bases outside the gene matches: 8. This CDR3 region has 16 residues. The CDR3 sequence: CASSPRTGFHNSPLHF. The CDR3 coding sequence is TGTGCCAGCAGTCCTCGGACAGGGTTCCATAATTCACCCCTCCACTTT.

This clone was seen only a few times. The chain's CDR3 is CASSRTGNTGELFF. The CDR3 nucleotides are TGTGCCAGCAGCCGGACAGGGAACACCGGGGAGCTGTTTTTT. The chain carries TRBV6-5 and TRBJ2-2; TRBD1 aligns across 7 bases. CDR1 is MNHEY and CDR2 is SVGAGI in the germline V gene. Germline trimming cut 6 bases from V and 1 base from J; bases unmatched to any gene: 2. This CDR3 is built from 14 residues.

This clone was counted a single time. The V call is TRBV7-8, the J call TRBJ1-2, with D possibly matching TRBD1 (6 bases). The CDR3 covers 14 residues. Germline V gives CDR1 SGHVS, CDR2 FQNEAQ. Trimming cost V 1 base and J 2 bases, with 8 bases left between them. The CDR3: CASSLGQVNYGYTF. The CDR3 DNA reads as TGTGCCAGCAGCTTAGGACAGGTGAACTATGGCTACACCTTC. Variable domain in full (rest from reference TRBV7-8 and TRBJ1-2): GAGVSQSPRYKVAKRGQDVALRCDPISGHVSLFWYQQALGQGPEFLTYFQNEAQLDKSGLPSDRFFAERPEGSVSTLKIQRTQQEDSAVYLCASSLGQVNYGYTFGSGTRLTVV.

The chain joins TRBV25-1 to TRBJ2-5; 8 positions match TRBD1. V was pared by 6 bases and J by 4 bases, with 7 bases of the junction left unmatched. The CDR3 runs 14 residues. The germline V gene has CDR1 MGHDK and CDR2 SYGVNS. CDR3 coding DNA: TGTGCCAGCAGCCCTAGGACAGGGTCAGAGACCCAGTACTTC. It is translated as CASSPRTGSETQYF.

This clone was detected only a few times. At the DNA level, this CDR3 is encoded by other sequences in the same sample as well. The chain couples TRBV10-3 to TRBJ2-7; a possible D gene is TRBD2 (5 bases). Germline V gives CDR1 ENHRY, CDR2 SYGVKD. V lost 2 bases and J lost 0, with 8 bases in between. The CDR3 has 14 residues. CDR3 in DNA: TGTGCCATCAGTGAGACGGGGAGCTCCTACGAGCAGTACTTC. This translates into CAISETGSSYEQYF.